This entry describes one TCR beta chain. The record originates from a study of blood T cell repertoires in COVID-19. Study-wide context: PBMCs, B-cell-depleted T cells, or T cells were the source of the cDNA or gDNA that made up the material.

Produced via immunoSEQ multiplex PCR; TCRdb's table is partial and in-frame only. The repertoire has approximately 340,000 clones, about 86% of them found once; the top ten carry 2.5% to 3%. V was trimmed by 4 bases and J by 2 bases, leaving 12 bases between them. CDR3 length equals 15 residues. The germline V gene encodes CDR1 SNHLY and CDR2 FYNNEI. The clonotype comes from a young man with active or convalescent COVID-19. Sequencing used peripheral blood. This chain uses TRBV2 with TRBJ1-5; the D gene is possibly TRBD1 (6 bases). The CDR3 nucleotides are TGTGCCAGCAGTGTGGGCGCAGGGGGCAATCAGCCCCAGCATTTT. This codes for CASSVGAGGNQPQHF. The full variable domain, its missing parts supplied by reference TRBV2 and TRBJ1-5, is EPEVTQTPSHQVTQMGQEVILRCVPISNHLYFYWYRQILGQKVEFLVSFYNNEISEKSEIFDDQFSVERPDGSNFTLKIRSTKLEDSAMYFCASSVGAGGNQPQHFGDGTRLSIL.